The 22 T cell receptor beta chains below all came from one sample that was sequenced in a study of blood T cell repertoires in COVID-19. The protocol was immunoSEQ multiplex PCR, while the TCRdb copy is restricted to in-frame clones and leaves out a portion. The sample lists about 140,000 clones, roughly 85% seen once, with over 2.5% in the top ten. Sequenced sample: peripheral blood. The receptors were gathered from a man aged 50 or older with acute or convalescent COVID-19.

This clone was seen a handful of times. The chain couples TRBV6-2 or TRBV6-3 to TRBJ2-7; the match to TRBD2 covers 9 bases. V shed 2 bases, J shed 5 bases, and the junction held 7 bases outside the gene matches. Germline CDR1 MNHEY, CDR2 SVGEGT. This CDR3 has 15 residues. As DNA, the CDR3 is TGTGCCAGCAGTTACCCAGCGGGAGGTTCTCACGAGCAGTACTTC. As protein: CASSYPAGGSHEQYF.

This chain links TRBV19 with TRBJ1-6; TRBD1 matches at 8 bases. CDR1 is LNHDA, CDR2 SQIVND, per germline (reference sequence). The CDR3 runs 15 residues. The V gene end was trimmed by 4 bases and the J gene end by 7 bases; junction bases not matched to a gene: 6. In nucleotides, the CDR3 is TGTGCCAGTAGTACCCGACAGGGGATGAATTCACCCCTCCACTTT. This sequence encodes CASSTRQGMNSPLHF.

V usage is TRBV7-3 and J usage is TRBJ1-2; 9 bases are shared with TRBD1. The trim removed 5 bases at V and 8 bases at J, leaving 15 bases unmatched. Germline lookup yields CDR1 SGHTA and CDR2 FQGTGA. There are 16 residues in the CDR3. The CDR3 here is CASSPSGGTGGSGYTF. For the CDR3, the DNA is TGTGCCAGCAGCCCTTCTGGTGGAACAGGGGGCAGCGGCTACACCTTC.

The chain carries TRBV24-1 and TRBJ2-5; D possibly corresponds to TRBD1 (5 bases). V shed 3 bases and J shed 5 bases, with 12 bases lying between them. The CDR3 is 14 amino acids. The V gene's germline CDR1 is KGHDR and CDR2 SFDVKD. CDR3 sequence: CATSDGAGLETQYF. The DNA of the CDR3 is TGTGCCACCAGTGATGGGGCAGGGTTGGAGACCCAGTACTTC.

This rearrangement joins TRBV5-1 to TRBJ1-2; D possibly corresponds to TRBD1 (5 bases). The germline V gene has CDR1 SGHRS and CDR2 YFSETQ. Trimming cost V 2 bases and J 8 bases, with 16 bases left between them. CDR3 size: 14 residues. The CDR3 DNA follows: TGCGCCAGCAGCTTATCAGGGCTCCCTATCGGCTACACCTTC. Protein: CASSLSGLPIGYTF. The full variable domain, completed using reference TRBV5-1 and TRBJ1-2, is KAGVTQTPRYLIKTRGQQVTLSCSPISGHRSVSWYQQTPGQGLQFLFEYFSETQRNKGNFPGRFSGRQFSNSRSEMNVSTLELGDSALYLCASSLSGLPIGYTFGSGTRLTVV.

V and J are TRBV21-1 and TRBJ2-2; the table calls TRBD1, which could not be checked here. TRBV21-1 is recorded as a pseudogene. The CDR3 has 14 residues. The CDR3 region is CASSRTVDTGELFF. CDR3 in DNA: TGTGCCAGCAGCAGAACAGTTGACACCGGGGAGCTGTTTTTT.

The chain employs TRBV11-3 and TRBJ2-7; 9 bases are shared with TRBD1. Germline-derived CDR1 and CDR2 are SGHNT and YENEEA. Losses at the gene ends were 6 bases for V and 3 bases for J; bases not matched to a gene: 9. The CDR3 runs to 15 residues. CDR3 in DNA: TGTGCCAGCAGTCTACTGGGGACAGGGTTCTACGAGCAGTACTTC. It specifies CASSLLGTGFYEQYF.

The chain uses TRBV5-1 and TRBJ1-2; TRBD1 might be the D (5 bases). CDR1 is SGHRS and CDR2 is YFSETQ in the germline V gene. Trimming left V 5 bases short and J 5 bases short, with 16 bases between. The CDR3 has 14 amino acids. CDR3 residues: CASRPTLGLYGYTF. CDR3 nucleotides: TGCGCCAGCAGGCCGACTCTGGGACTTTATGGCTACACCTTC.

The chain couples TRBV4-2 to TRBJ2-3; TRBD1 is a possible D gene (6 bases). From germline, CDR1 is LGHNA and CDR2 YNFKEQ. This CDR3 comprises 13 residues. The V and J ends lost 5 bases and 8 bases respectively, with 14 bases between them. The CDR3 here is CASSSRDIGTQYF. Here the CDR3 DNA reads TGTGCCAGCAGCAGCCGGGACATCGGTACGCAGTATTTT.

The gene calls are TRBV25-1 and TRBJ1-4; D is unresolved. Trimming pared 7 bases from V and 12 bases from J, leaving 18 bases between. Germline CDR1 is MGHDK and CDR2 is SYGVNS. The CDR3 contains 13 residues. The CDR3 DNA follows: TGTGCCAGCACCCCCGCGTCATTAGTAGAACTGTTTTTT. It specifies CASTPASLVELFF.

The V and J genes are TRBV5-1 and TRBJ2-5, with 9 bases lining up with TRBD1. This CDR3 has 15 amino acids. With 4 bases clipped from V and 2 bases from J, the junction kept 6 bases outside the gene matches. Germline V CDR1 and CDR2: SGHRS, YFSETQ. The CDR3 nucleotides read TGCGCCAGCAGCCTCTCCGGGACAGGGCAAGAGACCCAGTACTTC. This sequence encodes CASSLSGTGQETQYF.

This chain joins TRBV12-3 or TRBV12-4 and TRBJ2-4; no clear D gene. V was shortened by 3 bases and J by 7 bases, with 10 bases between the two germline ends. This CDR3 has 13 residues. CDR3 bases: TGTGCCAGCAGTTTTCAGGCCCCGAACATTCAGTACTTC. Translation: CASSFQAPNIQYF.

The chain employs TRBV11-2 and TRBJ2-3, with a possible D match to TRBD2 (6 bases). The germline CDR1 and CDR2 sequences are SGHAT and FQNNGV. This CDR3 comprises 14 residues. V lost 1 base, J lost 4 bases, and 9 bases lay in between. The CDR3 protein is CASSLGLGADTQYF. CDR3 bases: TGTGCCAGCAGCTTAGGACTAGGGGCAGATACGCAGTATTTT.

The J gene is TRBJ1-1, the V gene TRBV3-1 (or the pseudogene TRBV3-2), with D possibly TRBD1 on 6 matching bases. Germline CDR1 LGHDT, CDR2 YNNKEL (reference sequence). Trimming stripped 1 base from V and 7 bases from J, with 13 bases between. The CDR3 is 14 residues long. In DNA, the CDR3 is TGTGCCAGCAGCCAAGGTTCAGGGGCTAATGAAGCTTTCTTT. It encodes CASSQGSGANEAFF.

The chain combines TRBV4-1 with TRBJ2-7, with TRBD1 identical over 7 bases. The J segment lost 3 bases and the V segment lost 4 bases, leaving 9 bases of the junction unmatched. This CDR3 contains 15 residues. CDR1 and CDR2 (germline): MGHRA, YSYEKL. CDR3 sequence reads: CASSLGPGQNYEQYF. The CDR3 DNA is TGCGCCAGCAGCCTCGGGCCGGGACAGAACTACGAGCAGTACTTC.

The table lists this clone with a count of one. The rearrangement links TRBV27 to TRBJ2-5; 9 bases match TRBD2. The germline gives CDR1 MNHEY, CDR2 SMNVEV (reference sequence). The CDR3 contains 17 residues. Trimming removed 4 bases from V and 2 bases from J; junction bases left unmatched: 11. The DNA of the CDR3 is TGTGCCAGCAGTTATAGGGCTATGACTAGCGGACAAGAGACCCAGTACTTC. It specifies CASSYRAMTSGQETQYF.

This chain links TRBV5-8 with TRBJ2-2, with 9 bases aligning to TRBD1. The CDR3 covers 14 residues. Germline V gives CDR1 SGHTS, CDR2 YDEGEE. The V and J ends lost 7 bases and 1 base, in that order; junction bases with no gene match: 2. The DNA of the CDR3 is TGTGCCAGCTCGGGACAGGGGAACACCGGGGAGCTGTTTTTT. Amino acid sequence: CASSGQGNTGELFF. The full variable domain, in which reference TRBV5-8 and TRBJ2-2 provide the parts outside the CDR3, is EAGVTQSPTHLIKTRGQQATLRCSPISGHTSVYWYQQALGLGLQFLLWYDEGEERNRGNFPPRFSGRQFPNYSSELNVNALELEDSALYLCASSGQGNTGELFFGEGSRLTVL.

V gene TRBV6-5 combines with J gene TRBJ2-7; a possible D gene is TRBD2 (7 bases). CDR3 size: 16 residues. Deletions cut 0 bases from V and 0 bases from J, with 12 bases between. Germline assignment: CDR1 MNHEY and CDR2 SVGAGI. Here the CDR3 reads CASSYSMGGHSYEQYF. The CDR3, as DNA: TGTGCCAGCAGTTACTCGATGGGGGGGCACTCCTACGAGCAGTACTTC.

This clone was seen only once. V is TRBV19 and J is TRBJ1-2, with 9 bases aligning to TRBD1. The CDR3 is 14 amino acids. The J segment lost 7 bases and the V segment lost 3 bases, leaving 6 bases of the junction unmatched. Per the germline V gene, CDR1 is LNHDA and CDR2 is SQIVND (reference sequence). CDR3 bases: TGTGCCAGTAGTATCCGACAGGGGGTTCCTGGCTACACCTTC. It yields the protein CASSIRQGVPGYTF.

Only a few counts were recorded for this clone. The chain couples TRBV27 to TRBJ1-5; D remains unclear. V was clipped by 3 bases and J by 0 bases, with 6 bases between them. Germline CDR1 and CDR2: MNHEY and SMNVEV (reference sequence). The length of the CDR3 is 14 residues. The CDR3 spells CASSLSDSNQPQHF. CDR3 DNA sequence: TGTGCCAGCAGTTTGTCAGATAGCAATCAGCCCCAGCATTTT.

The chain couples TRBV11-3 to TRBJ2-1; TRBD1 matches 8 bases. The CDR3 has 15 amino acids. Germline V gene lookup returns CDR1 SGHNT and CDR2 YENEEA. The V gene end was trimmed by 5 bases and the J gene end by 7 bases; junction bases not matched to a gene: 10. This CDR3 is CASSNQGAGRNEQFF. The CDR3 region has the DNA TGTGCCAGCAGCAACCAGGGGGCTGGGAGGAATGAGCAGTTCTTC.

The V and J genes are TRBV10-3 and TRBJ2-5, with D maybe TRBD1 (6 bases). Trimming stripped 7 bases from V and 5 bases from J, with 14 bases between. The CDR3 consists of 13 residues. From germline, CDR1 is ENHRY and CDR2 SYGVKD. The CDR3 reads CAINPDSGETQYF. The CDR3 DNA follows: TGTGCCATCAACCCGGACAGTGGCGAGACCCAGTACTTC.